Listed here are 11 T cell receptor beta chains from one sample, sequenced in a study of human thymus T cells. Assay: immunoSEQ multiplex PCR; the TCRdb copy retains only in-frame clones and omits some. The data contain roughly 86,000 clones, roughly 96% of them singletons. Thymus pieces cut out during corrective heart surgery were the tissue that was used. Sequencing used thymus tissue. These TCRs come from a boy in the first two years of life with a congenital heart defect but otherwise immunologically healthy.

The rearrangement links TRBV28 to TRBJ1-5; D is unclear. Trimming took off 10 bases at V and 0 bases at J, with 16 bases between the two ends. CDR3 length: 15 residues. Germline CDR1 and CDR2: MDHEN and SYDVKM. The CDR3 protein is CATQRRVFSNQPQHF. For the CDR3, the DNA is TGTGCCACCCAAAGAAGGGTTTTTAGCAATCAGCCCCAGCATTTT.

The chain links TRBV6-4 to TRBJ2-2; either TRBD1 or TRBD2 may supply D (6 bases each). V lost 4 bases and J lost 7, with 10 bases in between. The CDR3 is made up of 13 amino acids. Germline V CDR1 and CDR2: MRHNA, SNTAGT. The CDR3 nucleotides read TGTGCCAGCAGTGTAGGGGGGAACGGGGAGCTGTTTTTT. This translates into CASSVGGNGELFF.

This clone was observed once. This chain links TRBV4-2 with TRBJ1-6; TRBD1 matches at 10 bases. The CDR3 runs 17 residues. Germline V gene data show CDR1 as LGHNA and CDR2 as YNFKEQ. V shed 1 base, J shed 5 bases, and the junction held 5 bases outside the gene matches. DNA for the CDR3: TGTGCCAGCAGCCAAGTGATGGGACAGGGGAATAATTCACCCCTCCACTTT. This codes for CASSQVMGQGNNSPLHF.

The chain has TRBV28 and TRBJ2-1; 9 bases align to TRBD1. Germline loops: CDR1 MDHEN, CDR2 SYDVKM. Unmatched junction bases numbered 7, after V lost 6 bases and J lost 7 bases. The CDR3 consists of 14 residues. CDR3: CASSRRDRANEQFF. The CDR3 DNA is TGTGCCAGCAGCCGCCGGGACAGGGCGAATGAGCAGTTCTTC.

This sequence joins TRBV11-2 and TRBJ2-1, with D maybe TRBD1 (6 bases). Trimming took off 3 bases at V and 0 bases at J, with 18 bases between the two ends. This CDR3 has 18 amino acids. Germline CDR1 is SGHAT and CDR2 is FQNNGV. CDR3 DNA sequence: TGTGCCAGCAGCTTTTTCTTGGGGGCAAGTTCCTCCTACAATGAGCAGTTCTTC. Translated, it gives CASSFFLGASSSYNEQFF.

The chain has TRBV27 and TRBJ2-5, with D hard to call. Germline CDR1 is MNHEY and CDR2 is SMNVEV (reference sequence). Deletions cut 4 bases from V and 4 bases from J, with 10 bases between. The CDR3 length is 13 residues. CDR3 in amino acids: CASSSGNGETQYF. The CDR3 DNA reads TGTGCCAGCAGTTCTGGGAATGGAGAGACCCAGTACTTC.

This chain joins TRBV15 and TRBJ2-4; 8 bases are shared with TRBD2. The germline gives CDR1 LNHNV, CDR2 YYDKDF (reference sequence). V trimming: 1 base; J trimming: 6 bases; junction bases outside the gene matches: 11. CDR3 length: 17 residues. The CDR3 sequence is CATSRVTDSGTRNIQYF. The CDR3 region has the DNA TGTGCCACCAGCAGAGTCACAGATAGCGGGACAAGAAACATTCAGTACTTC.

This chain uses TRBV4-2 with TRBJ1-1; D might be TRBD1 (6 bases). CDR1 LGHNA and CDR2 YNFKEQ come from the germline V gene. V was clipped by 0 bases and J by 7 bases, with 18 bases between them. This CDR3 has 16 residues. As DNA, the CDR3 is TGTGCCAGCAGCCAAGAGGGAGGCAGGGGCCGAAGTGAAGCTTTCTTT. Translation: CASSQEGGRGRSEAFF.

The CDR3 spells CASSKRQGVAKNIQYF. CDR3 coding DNA: TGTGCCAGCAGCAAAAGACAGGGGGTAGCCAAAAACATTCAGTACTTC. The V gene is TRBV21-1, the J gene TRBJ2-4; the table assigns TRBD1, which was not confirmed against the DNA. TRBV21-1 is noted as a pseudogene. The CDR3 consists of 16 residues.

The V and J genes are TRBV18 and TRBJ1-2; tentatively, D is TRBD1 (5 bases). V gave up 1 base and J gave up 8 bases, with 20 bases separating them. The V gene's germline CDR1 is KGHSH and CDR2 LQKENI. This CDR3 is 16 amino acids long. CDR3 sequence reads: CASSPRSLGAHSGYTF. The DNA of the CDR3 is TGTGCCAGCTCACCACGTAGCCTCGGGGCCCACTCGGGCTACACCTTC.

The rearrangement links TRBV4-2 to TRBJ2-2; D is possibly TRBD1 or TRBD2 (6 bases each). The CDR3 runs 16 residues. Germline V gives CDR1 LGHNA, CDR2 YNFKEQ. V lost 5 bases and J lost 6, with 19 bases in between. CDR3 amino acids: CASSGLGGRASGELFF. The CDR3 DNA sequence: TGTGCCAGCAGCGGCCTCGGGGGCCGGGCGTCCGGGGAGCTGTTTTTT.